What follows are 3 T cell receptor beta chains derived from one specimen sequenced in a study of T cell responses to AZD1222 COVID-19 vaccine. Assay: immunoSEQ multiplex PCR; the TCRdb copy retains only in-frame clones and omits some. The sample has some 97,000 clones; approximately 90% are singletons. The input for sequencing was peripheral blood, taken on day 0 of AZD1222 vaccination. Every receptor here comes from an adult in good health.

The chain recombines TRBV6-2 or TRBV6-3 with TRBJ2-1; 10 nucleotides match TRBD2. CDR3 length: 17 residues. Germline CDR1 MNHEY, CDR2 SVGEGT. Trimming took 6 bases from V and 1 from J; bases not matched to a gene: 9. DNA for the CDR3: TGTGCCAGCAGCGGACTAGCGGCCCCTCCATCCTACAATGAGCAGTTCTTC. Residues: CASSGLAAPPSYNEQFF.

The chain recombines TRBV9 with TRBJ1-5; 10 bases match TRBD1. CDR3 size: 19 residues. Germline V lookup: CDR1 SGDLS, CDR2 YYNGEE. Unmatched junction bases numbered 18, after V lost 3 bases and J lost 6 bases. The CDR3 DNA reads as TGTGCCAGCAGCGAGACCCCGGAGGGGACGGACAGGGGGAGTCAGCCCCAGCATTTT. Protein: CASSETPEGTDRGSQPQHF.

This chain links TRBV6-5 with TRBJ2-7, with 7 bases lining up with TRBD1. CDR3 length: 15 amino acids. The junction had 11 bases not matched to a gene; V was cut back by 5 bases and J by 4 bases. Germline CDR1 is MNHEY and CDR2 is SVGAGI. CDR3 nucleotides: TGTGCCAGCAGTCAGGGACAGTTTAGCTCTTACGAGCAGTACTTC. As protein: CASSQGQFSSYEQYF.